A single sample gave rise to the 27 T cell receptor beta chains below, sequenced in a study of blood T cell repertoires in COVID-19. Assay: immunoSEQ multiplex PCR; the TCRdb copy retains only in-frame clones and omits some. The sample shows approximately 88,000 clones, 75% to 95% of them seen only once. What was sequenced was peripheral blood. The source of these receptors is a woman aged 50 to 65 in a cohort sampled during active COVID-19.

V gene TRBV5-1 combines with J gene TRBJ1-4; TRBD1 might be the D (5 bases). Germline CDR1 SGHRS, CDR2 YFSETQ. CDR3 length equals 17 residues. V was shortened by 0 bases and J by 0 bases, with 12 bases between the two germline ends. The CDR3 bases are TGCGCCAGCAGCTTGGTCCCCCGGGGGGCAACTAATGAAAAACTGTTTTTT. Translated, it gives CASSLVPRGATNEKLFF.

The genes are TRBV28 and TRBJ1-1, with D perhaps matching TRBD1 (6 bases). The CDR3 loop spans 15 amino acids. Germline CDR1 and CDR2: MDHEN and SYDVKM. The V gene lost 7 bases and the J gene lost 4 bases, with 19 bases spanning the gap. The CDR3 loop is CASTQAGAGGTEAFF. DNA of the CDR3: TGTGCCAGCACCCAAGCGGGGGCGGGTGGCACTGAAGCTTTCTTT.

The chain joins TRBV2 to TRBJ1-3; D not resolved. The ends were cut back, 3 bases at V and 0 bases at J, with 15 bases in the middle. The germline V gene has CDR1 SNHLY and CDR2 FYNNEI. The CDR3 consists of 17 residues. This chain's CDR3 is CASSEFAGYLSGNTIYF. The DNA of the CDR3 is TGTGCCAGCAGTGAGTTTGCAGGATACCTCTCTGGAAACACCATATATTTT.

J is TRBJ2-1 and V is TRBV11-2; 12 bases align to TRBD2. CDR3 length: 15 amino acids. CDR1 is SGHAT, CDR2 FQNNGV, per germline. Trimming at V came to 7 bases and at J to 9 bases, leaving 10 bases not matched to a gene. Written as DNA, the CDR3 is TGTGCCAGCACCCCCCTAGCGGGAGGGCCGGTTGAGCAGTTCTTC. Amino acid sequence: CASTPLAGGPVEQFF.

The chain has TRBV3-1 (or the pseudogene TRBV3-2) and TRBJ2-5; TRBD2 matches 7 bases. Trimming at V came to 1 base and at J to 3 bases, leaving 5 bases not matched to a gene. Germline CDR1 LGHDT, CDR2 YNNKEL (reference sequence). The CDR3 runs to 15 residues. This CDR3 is CASSQVGGGKETQYF. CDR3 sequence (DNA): TGTGCCAGCAGCCAAGTTGGGGGGGGTAAAGAGACCCAGTACTTC.

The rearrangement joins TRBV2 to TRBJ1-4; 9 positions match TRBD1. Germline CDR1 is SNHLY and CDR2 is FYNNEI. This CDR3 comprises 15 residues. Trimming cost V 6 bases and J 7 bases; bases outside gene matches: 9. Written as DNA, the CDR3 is TGTGCCAGCAGCTATCAGGGACAGGGTACTGAAAAACTGTTTTTT. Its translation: CASSYQGQGTEKLFF.

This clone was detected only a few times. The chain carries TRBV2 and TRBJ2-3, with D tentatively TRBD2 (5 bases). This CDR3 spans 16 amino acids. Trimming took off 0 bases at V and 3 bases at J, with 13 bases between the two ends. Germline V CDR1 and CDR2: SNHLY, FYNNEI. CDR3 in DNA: TGTGCCAGCAGTGAAGCAGAGGGATTCCGGACAGATACGCAGTATTTT. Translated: CASSEAEGFRTDTQYF. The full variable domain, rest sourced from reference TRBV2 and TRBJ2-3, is EPEVTQTPSHQVTQMGQEVILRCVPISNHLYFYWYRQILGQKVEFLVSFYNNEISEKSEIFDDQFSVERPDGSNFTLKIRSTKLEDSAMYFCASSEAEGFRTDTQYFGPGTRLTVL.

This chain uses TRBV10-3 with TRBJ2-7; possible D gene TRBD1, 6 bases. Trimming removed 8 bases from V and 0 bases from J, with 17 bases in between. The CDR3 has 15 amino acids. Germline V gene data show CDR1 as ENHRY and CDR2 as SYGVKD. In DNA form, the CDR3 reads TGTGCCATCTCCCCTGGGGGCGGTACCTCCTACGAGCAGTACTTC. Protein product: CAISPGGGTSYEQYF.

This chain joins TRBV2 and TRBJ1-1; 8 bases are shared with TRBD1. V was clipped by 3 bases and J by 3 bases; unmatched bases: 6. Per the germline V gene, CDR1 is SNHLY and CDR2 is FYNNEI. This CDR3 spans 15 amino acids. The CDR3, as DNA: TGTGCCAGCAGTGATCTAGGACAGGGTCACACTGAAGCTTTCTTT. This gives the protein CASSDLGQGHTEAFF.

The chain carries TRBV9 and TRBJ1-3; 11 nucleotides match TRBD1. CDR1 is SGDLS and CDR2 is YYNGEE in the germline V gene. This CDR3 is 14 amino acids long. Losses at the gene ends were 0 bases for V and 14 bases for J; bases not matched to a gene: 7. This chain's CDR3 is CASSVVGGQGVLYF. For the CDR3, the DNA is TGTGCCAGCAGCGTAGTTGGGGGACAGGGGGTATTATATTTT.

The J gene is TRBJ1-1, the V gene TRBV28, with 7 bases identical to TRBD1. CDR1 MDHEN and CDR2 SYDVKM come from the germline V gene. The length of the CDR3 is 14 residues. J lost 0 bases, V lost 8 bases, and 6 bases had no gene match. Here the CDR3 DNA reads TGTGCCAGCGGACTGGGACAGATGAACACTGAAGCTTTCTTT. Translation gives CASGLGQMNTEAFF.

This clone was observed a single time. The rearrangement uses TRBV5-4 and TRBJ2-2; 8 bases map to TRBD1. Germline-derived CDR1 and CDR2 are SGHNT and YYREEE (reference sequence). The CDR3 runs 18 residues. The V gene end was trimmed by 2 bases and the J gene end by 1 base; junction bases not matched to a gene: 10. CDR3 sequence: CASSFRTGGRWNTGELFF. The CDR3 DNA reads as TGTGCCAGCAGCTTTCGCACAGGGGGACGGTGGAACACCGGGGAGCTGTTTTTT.

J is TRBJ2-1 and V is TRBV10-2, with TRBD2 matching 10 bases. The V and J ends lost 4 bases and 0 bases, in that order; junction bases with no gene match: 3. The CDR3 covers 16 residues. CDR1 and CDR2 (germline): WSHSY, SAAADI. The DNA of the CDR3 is TGCGCCAGCAGTGGTAGCGGGAGGTTCTCCTACAATGAGCAGTTCTTC. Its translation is CASSGSGRFSYNEQFF.

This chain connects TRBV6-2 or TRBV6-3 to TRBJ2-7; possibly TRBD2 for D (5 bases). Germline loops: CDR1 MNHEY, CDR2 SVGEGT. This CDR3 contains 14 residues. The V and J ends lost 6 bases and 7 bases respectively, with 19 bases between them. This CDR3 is CASSNPKGSGEQYF. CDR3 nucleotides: TGTGCCAGCAGCAACCCCAAGGGATCGGGAGAGCAGTACTTC.

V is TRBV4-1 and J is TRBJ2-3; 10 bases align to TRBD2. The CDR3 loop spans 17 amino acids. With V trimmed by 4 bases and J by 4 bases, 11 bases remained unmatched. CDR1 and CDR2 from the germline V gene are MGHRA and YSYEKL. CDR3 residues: CASSRRRTSGEADTQYF. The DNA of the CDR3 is TGCGCCAGCAGCCGAAGACGTACTAGCGGGGAGGCAGATACGCAGTATTTT.

The CDR3 here is CASSLLLAGELFF. The CDR3 DNA reads as TGTGCCAGCAGCCTTCTACTAGCCGGGGAGCTGTTTTTT. V is TRBV12-3 or TRBV12-4 and J is TRBJ2-2, with D tentatively TRBD2 (5 bases). The CDR3 has 13 residues. Trimming took off 6 bases at V and 6 bases at J, with 11 bases between the two ends.

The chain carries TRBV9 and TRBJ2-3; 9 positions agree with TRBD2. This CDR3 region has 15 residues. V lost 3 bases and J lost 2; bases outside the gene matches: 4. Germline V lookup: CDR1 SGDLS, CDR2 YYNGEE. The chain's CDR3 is CASSASGTNTDTQYF. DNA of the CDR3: TGTGCCAGCAGCGCTAGCGGGACCAACACAGATACGCAGTATTTT.

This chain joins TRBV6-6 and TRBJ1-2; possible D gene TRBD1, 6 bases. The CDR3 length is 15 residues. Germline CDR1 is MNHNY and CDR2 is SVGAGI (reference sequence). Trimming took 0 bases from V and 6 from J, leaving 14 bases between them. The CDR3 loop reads CASSYSIVAGDGYTF. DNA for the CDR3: TGTGCCAGCAGTTACTCGATTGTGGCAGGGGATGGCTACACCTTC.

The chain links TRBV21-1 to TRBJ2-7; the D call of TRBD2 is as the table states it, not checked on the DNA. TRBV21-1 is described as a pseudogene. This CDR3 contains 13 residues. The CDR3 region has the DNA TGTGCCAGCAGCAAGGGGGGTCCATACGAGCAGTACTTC. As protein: CASSKGGPYEQYF.

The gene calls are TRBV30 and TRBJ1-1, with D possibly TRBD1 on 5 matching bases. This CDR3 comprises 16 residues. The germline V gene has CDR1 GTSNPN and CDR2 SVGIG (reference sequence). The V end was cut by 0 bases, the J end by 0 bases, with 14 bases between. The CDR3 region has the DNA TGTGCCTGGAGTGTTCTAGGGGATAACATGAACACTGAAGCTTTCTTT. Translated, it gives CAWSVLGDNMNTEAFF.

Written as DNA, the CDR3 is TGTGCCAGCAGCCAAGATCCGTACAGGGGGGCCTATGGCTACACCTTC. It translates to CASSQDPYRGAYGYTF. V gene TRBV3-1 (or the pseudogene TRBV3-2) combines with J gene TRBJ1-2, with 8 bases aligning to TRBD1. The CDR3 is made up of 16 amino acids. V was pared by 0 bases and J by 4 bases, with 7 bases of the junction left unmatched. CDR1 is LGHDT, CDR2 YNNKEL, per germline (reference sequence).

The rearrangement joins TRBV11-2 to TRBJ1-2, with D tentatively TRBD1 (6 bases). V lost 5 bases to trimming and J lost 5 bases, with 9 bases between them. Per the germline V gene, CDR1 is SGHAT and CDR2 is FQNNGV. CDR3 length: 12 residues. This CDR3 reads CASSQGQYGYTF. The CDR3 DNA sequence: TGTGCCAGCAGCCAAGGACAGTATGGCTACACCTTC.

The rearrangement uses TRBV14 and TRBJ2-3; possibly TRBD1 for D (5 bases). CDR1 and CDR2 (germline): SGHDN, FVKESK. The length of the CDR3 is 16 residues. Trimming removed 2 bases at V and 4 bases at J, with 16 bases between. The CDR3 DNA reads TGTGCCAGCAGCCAATTGACAGCCCTAGGTGCAGATACGCAGTATTTT. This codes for CASSQLTALGADTQYF. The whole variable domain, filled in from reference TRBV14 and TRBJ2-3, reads EAGVTQFPSHSVIEKGQTVTLRCDPISGHDNLYWYRRVMGKEIKFLLHFVKESKQDESGMPNNRFLAERTGGTYSTLKVQPAELEDSGVYFCASSQLTALGADTQYFGPGTRLTVL.

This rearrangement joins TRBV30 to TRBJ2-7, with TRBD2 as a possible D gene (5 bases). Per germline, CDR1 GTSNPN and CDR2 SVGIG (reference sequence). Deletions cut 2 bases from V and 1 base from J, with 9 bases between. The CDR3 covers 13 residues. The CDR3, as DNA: TGTGCCTGGAGTCGAGGGATGTCCTACGAGCAGTACTTC. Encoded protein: CAWSRGMSYEQYF.

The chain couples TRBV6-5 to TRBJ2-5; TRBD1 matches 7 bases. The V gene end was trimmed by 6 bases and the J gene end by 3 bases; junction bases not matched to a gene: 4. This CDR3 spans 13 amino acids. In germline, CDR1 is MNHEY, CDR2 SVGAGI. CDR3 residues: CASSPTGEETQYF. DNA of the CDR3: TGTGCCAGCAGCCCCACAGGGGAAGAGACCCAGTACTTC.

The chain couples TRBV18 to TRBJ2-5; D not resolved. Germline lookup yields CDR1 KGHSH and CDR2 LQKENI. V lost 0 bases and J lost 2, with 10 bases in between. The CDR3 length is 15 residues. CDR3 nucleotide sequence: TGTGCCAGCTCACCACCCCACAGAACTCAAGAGACCCAGTACTTC. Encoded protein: CASSPPHRTQETQYF. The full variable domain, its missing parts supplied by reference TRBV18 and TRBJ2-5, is NAGVMQNPRHLVRRRGQEARLRCSPMKGHSHVYWYRQLPEEGLKFMVYLQKENIIDESGMPKERFSAEFPKEGPSILRIQQVVRGDSAAYFCASSPPHRTQETQYFGPGTRLLVL.

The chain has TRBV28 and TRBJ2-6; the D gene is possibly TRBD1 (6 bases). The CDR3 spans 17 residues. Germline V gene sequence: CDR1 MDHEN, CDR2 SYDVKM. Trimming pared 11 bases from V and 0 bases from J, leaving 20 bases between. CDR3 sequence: CADPAAGALSGANVLTF. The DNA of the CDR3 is TGTGCCGACCCGGCGGCAGGGGCTCTCTCTGGGGCCAACGTCCTGACTTTC.